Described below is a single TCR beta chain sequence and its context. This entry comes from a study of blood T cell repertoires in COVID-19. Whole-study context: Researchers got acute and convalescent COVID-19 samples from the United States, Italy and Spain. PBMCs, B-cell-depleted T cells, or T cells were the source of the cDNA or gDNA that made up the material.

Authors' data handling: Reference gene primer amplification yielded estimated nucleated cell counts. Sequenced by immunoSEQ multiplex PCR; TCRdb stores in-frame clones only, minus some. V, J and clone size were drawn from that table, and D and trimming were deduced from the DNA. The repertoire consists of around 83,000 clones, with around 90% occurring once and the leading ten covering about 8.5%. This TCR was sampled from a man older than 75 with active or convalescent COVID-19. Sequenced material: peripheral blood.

In nucleotides, the CDR3 is TGTGCCAGTAGTGTTCCGGGATCCCCCCGTGAAAAACTGTTTTTT. Translating gives CASSVPGSPREKLFF. The chain joins TRBV19 to TRBJ1-4; D remains ambiguous. Per the germline V gene, CDR1 is LNHDA and CDR2 is SQIVND (reference sequence). V gave up 5 bases and J gave up 7 bases, with 17 bases separating them. This CDR3 comprises 15 residues.